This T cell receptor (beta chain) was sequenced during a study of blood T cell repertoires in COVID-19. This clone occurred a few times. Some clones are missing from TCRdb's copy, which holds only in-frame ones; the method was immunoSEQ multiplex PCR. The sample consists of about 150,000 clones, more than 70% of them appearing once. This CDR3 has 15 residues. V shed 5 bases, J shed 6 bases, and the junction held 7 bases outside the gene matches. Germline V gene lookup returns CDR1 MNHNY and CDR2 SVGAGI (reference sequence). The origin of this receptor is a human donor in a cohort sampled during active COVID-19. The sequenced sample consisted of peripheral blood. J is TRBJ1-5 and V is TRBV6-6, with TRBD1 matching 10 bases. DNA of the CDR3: TGTGCCAGCAGTCGCCCGGGACAGGGGCGTCAGCCCCAGCATTTT. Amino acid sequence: CASSRPGQGRQPQHF.